This is a list of T cell receptor beta chains from one sample in a study of CD8 T cells in Susac syndrome. TCRdb itself ran the immunoSEQ multiplex PCR reads through MiXCR, one entry per CDR3 protein. The sample has under 200,000 distinct CDR3 sequences; around 95% are singletons. What was sequenced was CD4+ T cells from PBMCs. These receptors were obtained from a human donor with Susac syndrome. CDR3s include the opening cysteine and the closing phenylalanine or tryptophan. Each record gives: V gene, clone size, J gene, D gene, CDR3 protein, CDR3 DNA. A D gene is named only where the DNA matches it firmly. The size entry is marked missing in some rows and otherwise reads once, few, many or a size class.

>TRBV20-1|-|TRBJ1-5|TRBD1
CSARGQKNQPQHF
TGCAGTGCTAGGGGACAGAAAAATCAGCCCCAGCATTTT
>TRBV5-1|-|TRBJ1-2|-
CASSPVLDGSGYTF
TGCGCCAGCAGCCCAGTGTTAGACGGTAGCGGCTACACCTTC
>TRBV7-2|-|TRBJ2-4|-
CASSAERLEKNIQYF
TGTGCCAGCAGCGCGGAAAGACTAGAGAAAAACATTCAGTACTTC
>TRBV4-2|-|TRBJ1-1|TRBD1
CASSPGEDRGRRNTEAFF
TGTGCCAGCAGCCCCGGGGAGGACAGGGGGCGCAGGAACACTGAAGCTTTCTTT
>TRBV29-1|-|TRBJ1-2|-
CSGMQGYGYTF
TGCAGCGGGATGCAGGGATATGGCTACACCTTC
>TRBV2|-|TRBJ1-2|-
CASIQGGGYTF
TGTGCCAGCATACAGGGAGGTGGCTACACCTTC
>TRBV25-1|-|TRBJ2-1|TRBD2
CASSPLGVAGVVPDNEQFF
TGTGCCAGCAGTCCCCTGGGGGTAGCGGGAGTAGTCCCCGACAATGAGCAGTTCTTC
>TRBV7-2|-|TRBJ1-5|-
CASSLGRVYQPQHF
TGTGCCAGCAGCTTGGGACGGGTCTATCAGCCCCAGCATTTT
>TRBV3-1|-|TRBJ2-1|-
CASSQGPGEQFF
TGTGCCAGCAGCCAAGGGCCTGGTGAGCAGTTCTTC
>TRBV14|-|TRBJ2-7|TRBD1
CASSPPTGAYEQYF
TGTGCCAGCAGCCCTCCAACAGGGGCCTACGAGCAGTACTTC
>TRBV20-1|-|TRBJ2-1|TRBD2
CSILAGGPYNEQFF
TGCAGTATCCTAGCGGGAGGGCCTTACAATGAGCAGTTCTTC
>TRBV20-1|-|TRBJ2-7|-
CSAVGAGLSEQYF
TGCAGTGCTGTCGGGGCAGGGCTCTCCGAGCAGTACTTC
>TRBV7-8|once|TRBJ2-7|-
CASSLQAFYEQYF
TGTGCCAGCAGCTTACAGGCGTTCTACGAGCAGTACTTC
>TRBV24-1|once|TRBJ1-3|-
CATSDPAANTIYF
TGTGCCACCAGTGACCCCGCTGCAAACACCATATATTTT
>TRBV5-6|-|TRBJ2-4|TRBD1
CASSFQPTTGGNIQYF
TGTGCCAGCAGCTTCCAGCCAACGACAGGGGGCAACATTCAGTACTTC
>TRBV5-1|-|TRBJ2-1|TRBD1
CASSPTGVHEQFF
TGCGCCAGCAGCCCGACAGGGGTTCATGAGCAGTTCTTC
>TRBV21-1|-|TRBJ1-4|-
CASNSGQGVEKLFF
TGTGCCAGCAACAGTGGACAGGGGGTTGAAAAACTGTTTTTT
>TRBV6-2/TRBV6-3|-|TRBJ2-1|-
CASSYGGINEQFF
TGTGCCAGCAGTTATGGCGGCATCAATGAGCAGTTCTTC
>TRBV3-1|-|TRBJ2-5|-
CASSQVAKETQYF
TGTGCCAGCAGCCAAGTTGCCAAAGAGACCCAGTACTTC
>TRBV20-1|-|TRBJ1-5|-
CSVHGGGDQPQHF
TGCAGTGTCCATGGCGGGGGGGATCAGCCCCAGCATTTT
>TRBV5-1|once|TRBJ2-5|-
CASSLAGGWQETQYF
TGCGCCAGCAGCTTGGCCGGTGGCTGGCAAGAGACCCAGTACTTC
>TRBV9|once|TRBJ1-6|-
CASSVANSPLHF
TGTGCCAGCAGCGTTGCGAATTCACCCCTCCACTTT
>TRBV24-1|-|TRBJ2-6|-
CATSEGNGANVLTF
TGTGCCACCAGTGAGGGGAATGGGGCCAACGTCCTGACTTTC
>TRBV4-2|once|TRBJ1-6|-
CASSQDRNRNSPLHF
TGTGCCAGCAGCCAAGATCGGAACCGGAATTCACCCCTCCACTTT
>TRBV29-1|-|TRBJ1-3|TRBD1
CSVGGGEHTIYF
TGCAGCGTTGGAGGGGGCGAGCACACCATATATTTT